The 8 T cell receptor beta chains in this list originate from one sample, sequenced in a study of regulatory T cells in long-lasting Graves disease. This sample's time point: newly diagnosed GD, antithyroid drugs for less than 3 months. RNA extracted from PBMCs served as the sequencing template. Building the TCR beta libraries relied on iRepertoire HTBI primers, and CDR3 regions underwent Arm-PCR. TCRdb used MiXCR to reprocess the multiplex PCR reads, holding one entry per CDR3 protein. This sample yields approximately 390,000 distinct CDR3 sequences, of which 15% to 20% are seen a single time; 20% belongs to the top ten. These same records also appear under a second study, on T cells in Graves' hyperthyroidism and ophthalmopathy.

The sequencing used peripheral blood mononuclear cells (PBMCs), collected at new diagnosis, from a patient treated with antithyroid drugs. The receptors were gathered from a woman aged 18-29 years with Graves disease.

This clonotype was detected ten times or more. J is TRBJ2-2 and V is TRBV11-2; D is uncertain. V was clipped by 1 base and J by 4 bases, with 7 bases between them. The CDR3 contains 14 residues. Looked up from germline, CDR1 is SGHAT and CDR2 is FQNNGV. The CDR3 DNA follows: TGTGCCAGCAGCTTAGTCCCAGTCACCGGGGAGCTGTTTTTT. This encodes CASSLVPVTGELFF.

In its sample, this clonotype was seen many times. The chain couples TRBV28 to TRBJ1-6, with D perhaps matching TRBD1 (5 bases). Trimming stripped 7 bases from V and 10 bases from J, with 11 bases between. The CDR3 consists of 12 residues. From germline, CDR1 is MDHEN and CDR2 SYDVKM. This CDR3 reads CASTGGVSPLHF. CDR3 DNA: TGTGCCAGCACTGGGGGAGTGTCACCCCTCCACTTT.

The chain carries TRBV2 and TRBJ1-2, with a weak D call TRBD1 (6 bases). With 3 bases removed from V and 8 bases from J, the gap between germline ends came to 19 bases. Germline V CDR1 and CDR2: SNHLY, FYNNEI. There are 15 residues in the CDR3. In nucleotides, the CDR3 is TGTGCCAGCAGTGATCCGGCCAGGGGAAGGGAAGGCTACACCTTC. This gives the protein CASSDPARGREGYTF.

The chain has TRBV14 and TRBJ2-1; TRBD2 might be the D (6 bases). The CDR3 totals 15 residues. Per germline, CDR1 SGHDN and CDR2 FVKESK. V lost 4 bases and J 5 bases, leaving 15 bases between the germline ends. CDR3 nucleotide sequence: TGTGCCAGCAGCCGGCCACGGAGGAGGGACAATGAGCAGTTCTTC. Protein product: CASSRPRRRDNEQFF.

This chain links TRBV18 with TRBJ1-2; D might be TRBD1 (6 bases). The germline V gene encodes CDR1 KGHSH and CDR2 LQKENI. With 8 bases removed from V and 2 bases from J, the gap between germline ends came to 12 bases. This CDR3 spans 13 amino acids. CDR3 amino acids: CASTPDRNYGYTF. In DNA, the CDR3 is TGTGCCAGCACCCCTGACAGGAACTATGGCTACACCTTC.

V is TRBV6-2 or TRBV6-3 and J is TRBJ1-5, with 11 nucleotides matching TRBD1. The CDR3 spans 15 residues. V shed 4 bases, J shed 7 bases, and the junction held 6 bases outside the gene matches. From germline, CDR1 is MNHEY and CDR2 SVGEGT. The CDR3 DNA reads TGTGCCAGCAGTTCGGGACAGGGGGTGATACAGCCCCAGCATTTT. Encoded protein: CASSSGQGVIQPQHF.

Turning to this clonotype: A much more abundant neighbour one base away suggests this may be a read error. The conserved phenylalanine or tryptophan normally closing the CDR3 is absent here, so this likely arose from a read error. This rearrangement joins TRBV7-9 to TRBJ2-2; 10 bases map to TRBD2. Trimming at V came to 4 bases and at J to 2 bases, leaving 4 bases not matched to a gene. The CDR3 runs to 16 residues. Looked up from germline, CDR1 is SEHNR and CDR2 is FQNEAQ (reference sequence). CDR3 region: CASSSWTSGNTGELFS. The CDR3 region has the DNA TGTGCCAGCAGCTCATGGACTAGCGGTAACACCGGGGAGCTGTTTTCT.

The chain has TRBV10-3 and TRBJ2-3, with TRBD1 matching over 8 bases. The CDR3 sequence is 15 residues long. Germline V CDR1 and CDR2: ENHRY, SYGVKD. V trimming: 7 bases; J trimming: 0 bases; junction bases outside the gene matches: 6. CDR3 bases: TGTGCCATCACCGTTACAGGGGGAAGCACAGATACGCAGTATTTT. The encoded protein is CAITVTGGSTDTQYF.